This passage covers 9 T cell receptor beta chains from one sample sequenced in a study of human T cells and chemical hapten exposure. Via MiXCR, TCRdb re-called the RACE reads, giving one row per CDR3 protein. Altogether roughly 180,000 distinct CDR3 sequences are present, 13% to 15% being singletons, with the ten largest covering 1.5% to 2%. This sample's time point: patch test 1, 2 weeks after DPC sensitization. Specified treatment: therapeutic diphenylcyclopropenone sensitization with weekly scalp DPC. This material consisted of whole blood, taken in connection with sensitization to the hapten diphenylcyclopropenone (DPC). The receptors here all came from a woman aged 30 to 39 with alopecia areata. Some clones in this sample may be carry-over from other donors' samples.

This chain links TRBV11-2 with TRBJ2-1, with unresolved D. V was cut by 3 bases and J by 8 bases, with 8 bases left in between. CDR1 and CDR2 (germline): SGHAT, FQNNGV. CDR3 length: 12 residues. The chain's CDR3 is CASSLNRDEQFF. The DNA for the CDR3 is TGTGCCAGCAGCTTGAACAGAGATGAGCAGTTCTTC. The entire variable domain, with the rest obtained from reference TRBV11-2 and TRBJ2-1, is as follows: EAGVAQSPRYKIIEKRQSVAFWCNPISGHATLYWYQQILGQGPKLLIQFQNNGVVDDSQLPKDRFSAERLKGVDSTLKIQPAKLEDSAVYLCASSLNRDEQFFGPGTRLTVL.

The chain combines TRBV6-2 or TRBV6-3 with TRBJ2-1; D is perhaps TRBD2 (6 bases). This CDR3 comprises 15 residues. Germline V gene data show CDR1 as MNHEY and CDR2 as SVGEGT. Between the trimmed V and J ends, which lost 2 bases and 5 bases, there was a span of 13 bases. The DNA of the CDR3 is TGTGCCAGCAGTTACGTGGGAGGTGGGAACAATGAGCAGTTCTTC. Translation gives CASSYVGGGNNEQFF.

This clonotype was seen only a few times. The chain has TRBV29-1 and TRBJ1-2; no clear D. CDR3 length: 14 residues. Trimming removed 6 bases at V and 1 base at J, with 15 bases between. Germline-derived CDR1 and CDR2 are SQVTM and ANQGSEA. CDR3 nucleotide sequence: TGCAGCGTCCGAGAACTGACGGATAACTATGGCTACACCTTC. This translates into CSVRELTDNYGYTF.

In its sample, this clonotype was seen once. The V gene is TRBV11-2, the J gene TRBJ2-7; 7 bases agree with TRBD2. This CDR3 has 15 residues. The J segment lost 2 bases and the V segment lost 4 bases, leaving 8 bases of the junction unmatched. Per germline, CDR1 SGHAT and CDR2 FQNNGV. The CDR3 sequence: CASSYVSGEAYEQYF. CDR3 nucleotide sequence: TGTGCCAGCAGCTACGTAAGCGGGGAAGCCTACGAGCAGTACTTC.

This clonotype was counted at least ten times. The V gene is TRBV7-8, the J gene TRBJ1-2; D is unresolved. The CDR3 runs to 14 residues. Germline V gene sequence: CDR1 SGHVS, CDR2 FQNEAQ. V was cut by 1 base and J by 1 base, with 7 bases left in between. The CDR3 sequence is CASSLGVLNYGYTF. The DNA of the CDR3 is TGTGCCAGCAGCTTAGGGGTCCTTAACTATGGCTACACCTTC.

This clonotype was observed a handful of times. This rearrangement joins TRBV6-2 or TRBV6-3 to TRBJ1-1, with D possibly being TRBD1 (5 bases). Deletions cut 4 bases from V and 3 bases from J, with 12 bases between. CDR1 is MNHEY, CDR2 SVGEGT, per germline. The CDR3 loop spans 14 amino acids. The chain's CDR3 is CASSSQGWDTEAFF. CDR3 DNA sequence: TGTGCCAGCAGTTCGCAGGGTTGGGACACTGAAGCTTTCTTT.

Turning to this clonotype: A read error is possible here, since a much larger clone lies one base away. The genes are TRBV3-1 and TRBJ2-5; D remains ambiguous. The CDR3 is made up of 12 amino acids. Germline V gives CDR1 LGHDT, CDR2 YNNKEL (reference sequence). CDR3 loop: CANSQARETQYF. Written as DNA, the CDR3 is TGTGCCAACAGCCAGGCACGTGAGACCCAGTACTTC.

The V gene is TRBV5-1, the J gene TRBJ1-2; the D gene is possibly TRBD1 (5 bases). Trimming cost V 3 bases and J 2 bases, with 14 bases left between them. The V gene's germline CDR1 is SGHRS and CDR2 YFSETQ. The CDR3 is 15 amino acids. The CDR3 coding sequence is TGCGCCAGCAGCTCGGCGGGACCGAGAAACTATGGCTACACCTTC. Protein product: CASSSAGPRNYGYTF.

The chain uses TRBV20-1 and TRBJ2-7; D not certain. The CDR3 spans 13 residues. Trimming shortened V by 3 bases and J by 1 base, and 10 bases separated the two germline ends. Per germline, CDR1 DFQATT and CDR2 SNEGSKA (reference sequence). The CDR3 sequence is CSASNLGSYEQYF. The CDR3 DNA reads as TGCAGTGCTAGTAATCTGGGGTCCTACGAGCAGTACTTC.